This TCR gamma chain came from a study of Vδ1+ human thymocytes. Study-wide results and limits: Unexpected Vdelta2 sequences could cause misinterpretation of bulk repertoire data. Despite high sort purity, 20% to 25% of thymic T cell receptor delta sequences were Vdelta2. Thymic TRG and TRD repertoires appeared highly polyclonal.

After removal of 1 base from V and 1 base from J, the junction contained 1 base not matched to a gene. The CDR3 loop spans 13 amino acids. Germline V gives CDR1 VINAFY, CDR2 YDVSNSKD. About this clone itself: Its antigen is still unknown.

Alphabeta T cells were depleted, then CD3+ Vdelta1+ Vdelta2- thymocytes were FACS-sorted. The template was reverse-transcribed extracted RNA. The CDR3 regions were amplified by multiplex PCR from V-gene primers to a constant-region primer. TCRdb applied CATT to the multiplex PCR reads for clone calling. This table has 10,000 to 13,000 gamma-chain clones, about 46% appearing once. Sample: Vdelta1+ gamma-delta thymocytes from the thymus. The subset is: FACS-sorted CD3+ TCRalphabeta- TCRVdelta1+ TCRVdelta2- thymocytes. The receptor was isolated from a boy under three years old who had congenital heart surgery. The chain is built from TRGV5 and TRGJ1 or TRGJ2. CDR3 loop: CATWDSNYYKKLF. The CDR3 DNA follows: TGTGCCACCTGGGACAGTAATTATTATAAGAAACTCTTT.